The 10 T cell receptor beta chains given below trace back to one sample, sequenced in a study (dated by TCRdb to about 2015). Libraries were made using 5' RACE. For sequencing, an Illumina MiSeq was employed. The public reads were run again by TCRdb, first through fastp at Q25 and then through MiXCR, and only productive beta chains were kept. Rows with a matching CDR3 protein are joined into one entry that keeps the most common DNA and genes. Here the sample has about 5,400 distinct CDR3 sequences; around 51% occur a single time. Clones ranked in the top ten supply over 3.5% of the sample. The sequenced sample was memory CD4+ T cells sorted from blood. The cell subset or site label of this sample denotes: memory CD4+ T cells, CD4+CD45RO+CD25-. These receptors were obtained from a female donor with breast cancer.

The J gene is TRBJ1-3, the V gene TRBV6-6; D is unclear. Trimming shortened V by 6 bases and J by 6 bases, and 12 bases separated the two germline ends. The CDR3 spans 13 residues. Looked up from germline, CDR1 is MNHNY and CDR2 is SVGAGI (reference sequence). As DNA, the CDR3 is TGTGCCAGCAGCCGACCCGGGGAAAACACCATATATTTT. This codes for CASSRPGENTIYF.

CDR3 amino acids: CASSVAGQETQYF. The CDR3 DNA reads TGTGCCAGCAGCGTTGCAGGCCAAGAGACCCAGTACTTC. The chain is built from TRBV9 and TRBJ2-5, with no clear D. The V end lost 2 bases, the J end lost 1 base, and 6 bases lay between the germline ends. CDR3 length: 13 residues. Germline assignment: CDR1 SGDLS and CDR2 YYNGEE.

This chain joins TRBV4-2 and TRBJ1-5; 9 bases fit TRBD1. The length of the CDR3 is 19 residues. The V and J ends lost 1 base and 7 bases, in that order; junction bases with no gene match: 17. The germline gives CDR1 LGHNA, CDR2 YNFKEQ. In DNA form, the CDR3 reads TGTGCCAGCAGCCAAGTGTTTGGACAGGGGACCGGTTCGTCCCAGCCCCAGCATTTT. Its translation is CASSQVFGQGTGSSQPQHF.

This clonotype appeared a few times. One end of the junction varies from germline; a read error may be responsible. DNA for the CDR3: TGTGCTAGCAGCCGCGACAGGGGGGGCACCGGGGAGCTGTTTTTT. Translating it yields CASSRDRGGTGELFF. The chain couples TRBV7-7 to TRBJ2-2; 9 bases are a match to TRBD1. The germline gives CDR1 SSHAT, CDR2 FNYEAQ (reference sequence). The CDR3 covers 15 residues.

In this sample, this clonotype turned up a few times. A read error may account for a junction end that differs from germline. The V call is TRBV7-7, the J call TRBJ2-5; 7 nucleotides align to TRBD2. This CDR3 region has 13 residues. CDR1 and CDR2 from the germline V gene are SSHAT and FNYEAQ (reference sequence). Here the CDR3 reads CASSGDFLETQYF. DNA of the CDR3: TGTGCTAGCAGCGGGGACTTCCTAGAGACCCAGTACTTC.

V and J are TRBV7-2 and TRBJ1-1; D ambiguous. Trimming stripped 1 base from V and 2 bases from J, with 11 bases between. This CDR3 spans 15 amino acids. Looked up from germline, CDR1 is SGHTA and CDR2 is FQGNSA. The CDR3 nucleotides read TGTGCCAGCAGCTTAGGGCCGGTTCCAAACACTGAAGCTTTCTTT. Amino acids: CASSLGPVPNTEAFF.

This clonotype was detected only a few times. This chain links TRBV12-5 with TRBJ1-1; D is uncertain. The CDR3 contains 13 residues. Germline loops: CDR1 LGHNT, CDR2 FRNRAP. V was trimmed by 1 base and J by 1 base, leaving 4 bases between them. The CDR3 loop reads CASGLDQNTEAFF. The CDR3 DNA is TGTGCTAGTGGTTTGGACCAGAACACTGAAGCTTTCTTT.

Details on this clonotype: A junction boundary mismatches the germline segment, possibly from a read error. This chain links TRBV11-2 with TRBJ2-1; D call uncertain. Germline CDR1 SGHAT, CDR2 FQNNGV. The CDR3 sequence is 12 residues long. CDR3 region: CASSHPNNAQFF. For the CDR3, the DNA is TGTGCCAGCAGCCATCCCAACAATGCGCAGTTCTTC.

Concerning this clonotype: It is unclear where the CDR3 begins or ends on the DNA, so no DNA is shown, and the CDR3 is as TCRdb lists it. The rearrangement joins TRBV9 to TRBJ2-1; the D call of TRBD2 is as the table states it, not checked on the DNA. The CDR3 contains 15 residues when both ends are counted. The germline V gene encodes CDR1 SGDLS and CDR2 YYNGEE. The CDR3 spells CASSVGSGIGNEQSF.

The V gene is TRBV11-2, the J gene TRBJ2-5, with D maybe TRBD2 (6 bases). From germline, CDR1 is SGHAT and CDR2 FQNNGV. The germline V and J ends were trimmed by 1 base and 0 bases, with 12 bases remaining between them. The CDR3 has 16 residues. CDR3 protein: CASSLARGMYQETQYF. CDR3 DNA sequence: TGTGCCAGCAGCTTAGCGCGGGGAATGTACCAAGAGACCCAGTACTTC.